This is a list of T cell receptor beta chains from one sample in a study of shared clonotypes between healthy human individuals. The repertoire was sequenced with immunoSEQ multiplex PCR; TCRdb's copy has only in-frame clones and lacks some. The sample has about 600,000 clones; approximately 97% are singletons. Sequencing input: naive CD4+ T cells sorted from blood. The source of these receptors is a woman between 25 and 40 years old in good health. Each CDR3 is given with its conserved first and last residue. Fields, in order: V gene, clone size, J gene, D gene, CDR3 DNA, CDR3 protein. A D gene is named only where the DNA matches it firmly. Size is omitted from some rows. Given values are once, few, many or a class for expanded clones.

TRBV5-8	.	TRBJ2-2	.	TGTGCCAGCAGCCAGGACTCCGACGGGGAGCTGTTTTTT	CASSQDSDGELFF
TRBV11-2	.	TRBJ2-7	.	TGTGCCAGCAGCTTGCCCCCTCTGGACGAGCAGTACTTC	CASSLPPLDEQYF
TRBV18	.	TRBJ1-4	.	TGTGCCAGCTCCCCAGGAATCGGTAATGAAAAACTGTTTTTT	CASSPGIGNEKLFF
TRBV10-3	.	TRBJ1-2	TRBD1	TGTGCCATCAGTGGCCCCGGGACAGGCTGGGGCTATGGCTACACCTTC	CAISGPGTGWGYGYTF
TRBV7-2	.	TRBJ1-2	.	TGTGCCAGCAGCCTACCTCTCCCCCGAGCAGCTTCCTATGGCTACACCTTC	CASSLPLPRAASYGYTF
TRBV6-4	.	TRBJ2-3	.	TGTGCCAGCAGGGCGGGCCTTGGCCCCCAGGCAGATACGCAGTATTTT	CASRAGLGPQADTQYF
TRBV28	.	TRBJ1-5	TRBD1	TGTGCCAGCAGTTACAAAGGGACAGGGAGAGTCCAGCCCCAGCATTTT	CASSYKGTGRVQPQHF
TRBV19	.	TRBJ1-2	TRBD1	TGTGCCAGTAGTATTGGAAAGGGGGCTACTGGCTACACCTTC	CASSIGKGATGYTF
TRBV28	once	TRBJ1-1	.	TGTGCCAGCAGAACGGGGCAGGGGTGGTCTGAAGCTTTCTTT	CASRTGQGWSEAFF
TRBV19	.	TRBJ2-2	TRBD1	TGTGCCAGTAGTGAGACAACAGGGGTCTTAGGCACCGGGGAGCTGTTTTTT	CASSETTGVLGTGELFF
TRBV7-6	.	TRBJ1-5	TRBD1	TGTGCCAGCAGCTTAGGGACAGGACGGCAGCCCCAGCATTTT	CASSLGTGRQPQHF
TRBV30	.	TRBJ2-7	.	TGTGCCTGGAGTGTTAGGGTCAGGGACGCCTACGAGCAGTACTTC	CAWSVRVRDAYEQYF
TRBV7-9	.	TRBJ1-4	TRBD1	TGTGCCAGCACAGACAGGGCGGCAACTAATGAAAAACTGTTTTTT	CASTDRAATNEKLFF
TRBV27	once	TRBJ1-4	.	TGTGCCAGCAGTTTCTCCGGGAAGCTTAGACGTGCAACTAATGAAAAACTGTTTTTT	CASSFSGKLRRATNEKLFF
TRBV28	.	TRBJ2-7	TRBD1	TGTGCCAGCAGTTTTCGACAGGGGGCCTACGAGCAGTACTTC	CASSFRQGAYEQYF
TRBV5-1	.	TRBJ2-3	.	TGCGCCAGCAGGAGCACAGATACGCAGTATTTT	CASRSTDTQYF